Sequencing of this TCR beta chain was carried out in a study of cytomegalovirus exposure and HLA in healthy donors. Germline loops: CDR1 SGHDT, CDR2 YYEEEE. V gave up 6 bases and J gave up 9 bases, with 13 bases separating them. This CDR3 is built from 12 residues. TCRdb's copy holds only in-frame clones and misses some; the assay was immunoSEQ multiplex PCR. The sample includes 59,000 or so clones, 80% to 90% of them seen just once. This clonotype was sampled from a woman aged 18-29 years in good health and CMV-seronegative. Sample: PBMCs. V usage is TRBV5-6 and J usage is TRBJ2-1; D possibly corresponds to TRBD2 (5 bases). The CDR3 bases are TGTGCCAGCACCTCTGGACTGAGTGAGCAGTTCTTC. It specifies CASTSGLSEQFF.